This T cell receptor beta chain was sequenced during a study of identical twins. This clonotype was seen a few times. Its antigen is unidentified. Via MiXCR, TCRdb re-called the 5' RACE reads, giving one row per CDR3 protein. The data hold some 250,000 distinct CDR3 sequences, with 9.5% to 15% observed a single time. This CDR3 is 13 amino acids long. Germline-derived CDR1 and CDR2 are SGHDN and FVKESK. Trimming removed 3 bases at V and 13 bases at J, with 18 bases between. Whole-study findings and limits: Cord blood's abundant beta clonotypes had fewer insertions, unlike memory repertoires. Twin-shared out-of-frame alpha sequences showed excess low generation probability.

The same sample was also used in a study of yellow fever vaccine responses in identical twins. That source reports: Reportedly, the T cell response mounted by twins to vaccine seemed partly convergent, partly personalized.

V is TRBV14 and J is TRBJ1-2; D is possibly TRBD1 (5 bases). This receptor was identified in a woman aged 18-29 years in good health. Source material: memory (CD45RO+) T cells sorted from blood. Written as DNA, the CDR3 is TGTGCCAGCAGCCAGGAATACAGGTCCGACTGCACCTTC. This gives the protein CASSQEYRSDCTF.